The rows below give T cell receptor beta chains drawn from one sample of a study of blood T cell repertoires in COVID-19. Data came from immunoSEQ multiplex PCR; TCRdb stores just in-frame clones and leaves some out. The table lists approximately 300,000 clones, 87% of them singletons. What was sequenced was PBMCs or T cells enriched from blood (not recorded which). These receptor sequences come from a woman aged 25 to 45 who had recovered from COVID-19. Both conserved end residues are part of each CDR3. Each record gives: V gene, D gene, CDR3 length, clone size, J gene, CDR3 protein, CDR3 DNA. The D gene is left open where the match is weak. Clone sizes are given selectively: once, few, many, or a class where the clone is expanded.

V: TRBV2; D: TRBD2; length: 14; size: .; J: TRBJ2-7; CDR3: CASSVAGGGYEQYF; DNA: TGTGCCAGCAGTGTAGCGGGGGGTGGTTACGAGCAGTACTTC
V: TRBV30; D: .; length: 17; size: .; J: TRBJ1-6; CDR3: CAWSPPAQTYPIRSLHF; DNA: TGTGCCTGGAGTCCCCCGGCACAGACGTACCCAATCCGGTCCCTCCACTTT
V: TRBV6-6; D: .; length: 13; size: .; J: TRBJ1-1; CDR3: CASSQRGTLGAFF; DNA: TGTGCCAGCAGTCAACGGGGGACCCTTGGAGCTTTCTTT
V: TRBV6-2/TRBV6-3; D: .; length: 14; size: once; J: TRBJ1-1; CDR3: CASSFSGKPTEAFF; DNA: TGTGCCAGCAGTTTTTCAGGAAAACCTACAGAAGCTTTCTTT
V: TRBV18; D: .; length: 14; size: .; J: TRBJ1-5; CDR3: CASSVGQSNQPQHF; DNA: TGTGCCAGCTCCGTCGGACAGAGCAATCAGCCCCAGCATTTT
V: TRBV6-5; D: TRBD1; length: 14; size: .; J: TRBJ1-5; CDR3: CASSQGQGSQPQHF; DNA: TGTGCCAGCAGCCAGGGACAGGGTAGCCAGCCCCAGCATTTT
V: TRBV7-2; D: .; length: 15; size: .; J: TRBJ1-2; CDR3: CASSVRGTSNYGYTF; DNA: TGTGCCAGCAGCGTCCGAGGGACATCTAACTATGGCTACACCTTC
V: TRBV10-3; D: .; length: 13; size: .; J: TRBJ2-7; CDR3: CAISGTGYSEQYF; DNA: TGTGCCATCAGTGGCACGGGTTACTCCGAGCAGTACTTC
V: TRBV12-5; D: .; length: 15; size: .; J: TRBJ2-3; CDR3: CASGLSGSRTDTQYF; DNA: TGTGCTAGTGGTTTATCGGGGTCGCGCACAGATACGCAGTATTTT
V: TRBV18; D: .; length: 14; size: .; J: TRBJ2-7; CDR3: CASSPPSSSYEQYF; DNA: TGTGCCAGCTCACCACCGAGTAGCTCCTACGAGCAGTACTTC
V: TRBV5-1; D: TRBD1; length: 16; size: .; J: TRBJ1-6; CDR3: CASSLVGQGYNSPLHF; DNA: TGCGCCAGCAGCTTGGTGGGACAGGGATATAATTCACCCCTCCACTTT
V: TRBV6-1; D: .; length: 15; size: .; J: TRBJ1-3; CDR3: CASSEARGTGNTIYF; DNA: TGTGCCAGCAGTGAAGCGAGAGGGACTGGAAACACCATATATTTT
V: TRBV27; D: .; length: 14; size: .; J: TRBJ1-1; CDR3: CASSPGHVLTEAFF; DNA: TGTGCCAGCAGTCCAGGACATGTCCTCACTGAAGCTTTCTTT
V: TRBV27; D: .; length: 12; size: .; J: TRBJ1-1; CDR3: CASSQRGTEAFF; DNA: TGTGCCAGCAGCCAGCGTGGCACTGAAGCTTTCTTT
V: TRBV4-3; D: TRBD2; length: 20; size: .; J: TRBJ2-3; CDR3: CASSQDPGLAGGVSTDTQYF; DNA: TGCGCCAGCAGCCAAGATCCGGGACTAGCGGGGGGCGTTAGCACAGATACGCAGTATTTT
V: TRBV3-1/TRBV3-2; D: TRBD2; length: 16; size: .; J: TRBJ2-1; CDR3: CASSQERASGGEEQFF; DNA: TGTGCCAGCAGCCAAGAAAGGGCTAGCGGGGGGGAAGAGCAGTTCTTC
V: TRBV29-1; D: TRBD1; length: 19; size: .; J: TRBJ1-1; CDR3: CSTTALGQGPGKVDTEAFF; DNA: TGCAGCACAACCGCCTTGGGACAGGGGCCAGGGAAAGTGGACACTGAAGCTTTCTTT